This T cell receptor (beta chain) originates from a study of type 1 regulatory T cells. Whole-study context: An in vitro protocol generated T-allo10, a Tr1-enriched, alloantigen-specific CD4 T cell product. Findings of the study overall: Type 1 regulatory T cells had a more restricted TCR repertoire than non-type 1 regulatory T cells.

About this clonotype itself: Its antigen remains unknown.

Each CDR3 protein gets one entry after TCRdb re-called the reads with MiXCR. Altogether 68,000 or so distinct CDR3 sequences are present, 45% to 50% being singletons, with the ten largest covering 2% to 2.5%. V lost 0 bases to trimming and J lost 3 bases; unmatched junction nucleotides: 5. The CDR3 runs to 15 residues. Germline CDR1 SGHRS, CDR2 YFSETQ. The rearrangement joins TRBV5-1 to TRBJ2-7; 8 bases fit TRBD2. This TCR came from a human donor in good health. Sequencing used cultured non-Tr1 T cells, either the whole culture or a sorted T cell fraction (not recorded which). CDR3: CASSLDAGGIYEQYF. The DNA of the CDR3 is TGCGCCAGCAGCTTGGACGCGGGGGGAATCTACGAGCAGTACTTC.